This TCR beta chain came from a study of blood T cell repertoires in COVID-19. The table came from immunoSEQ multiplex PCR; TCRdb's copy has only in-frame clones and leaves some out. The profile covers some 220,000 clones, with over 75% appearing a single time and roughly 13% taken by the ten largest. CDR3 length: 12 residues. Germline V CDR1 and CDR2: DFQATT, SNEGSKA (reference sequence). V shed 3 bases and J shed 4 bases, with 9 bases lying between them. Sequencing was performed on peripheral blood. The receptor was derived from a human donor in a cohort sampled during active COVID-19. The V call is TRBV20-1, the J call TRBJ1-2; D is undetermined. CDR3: CSASKQVYGYTF. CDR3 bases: TGCAGTGCTAGTAAGCAGGTCTATGGCTACACCTTC.